This T cell receptor beta chain was sequenced during a study of cytomegalovirus exposure and HLA in healthy donors. Study-wide context: HLA-typed donors were the source of approximately 86 million unique TCRs held in an early data release.

The CDR3 loop spans 13 amino acids. Study-level results: When the data were analyzed later, several of the most significant clusters appeared to be linked to common viral pathogens. Highly shared variants forming one cluster were likely a sequencing artifact.

About this clone itself: Its antigen is unidentified.

PCR amplification relied on 60 Vbeta primers (plus 13 Jbeta primers). Profiled with immunoSEQ multiplex PCR; TCRdb holds only in-frame clones, not every one. The data hold 130,000 or so clones, with 70% to 80% observed a single time. The rearrangement uses TRBV21-1 and TRBJ2-5; the D call in the table, TRBD1, was not verified against the DNA. TRBV21-1 is a known pseudogene. The receptor was derived from a woman between 55 and 75 years old in good health and CMV-seronegative. Sequencing was performed on PBMCs. In DNA form, the CDR3 reads TGTGCCACCAAGGGGGCAGGCCGAGAGACCCAGTACTTC. This encodes CATKGAGRETQYF.